What follows are 8 T cell receptor beta chains derived from one specimen sequenced in a study of blood T cell repertoires in COVID-19. The method was immunoSEQ multiplex PCR; TCRdb's version includes in-frame clones alone and lacks a portion of them. This sample has around 63,000 clones, with approximately 90% found just once. The sample was peripheral blood. The receptors were gathered from a woman aged 55-69 years with COVID-19, enrolled during active disease.

The table lists this clone with a count of one. The genes are TRBV3-1 (or the pseudogene TRBV3-2) and TRBJ1-2; D call uncertain. V lost 1 base and J 0 bases, leaving 3 bases between the germline ends. CDR3 length: 13 amino acids. Germline-derived CDR1 and CDR2 are LGHDT and YNNKEL (reference sequence). The DNA for the CDR3 is TGTGCCAGCAGCCAAGCAGCTAACTATGGCTACACCTTC. This codes for CASSQAANYGYTF.

This sequence joins TRBV7-2 and TRBJ2-7; 11 nucleotides agree with TRBD2. The junction had 10 bases not matched to a gene; V was cut back by 0 bases and J by 3 bases. This CDR3 comprises 18 residues. Germline CDR1 is SGHTA and CDR2 is FQGNSA. The CDR3 nucleotides are TGTGCCAGCAGCTTAGCGGCCCCCACTAGCGGGAGCTTCTACGAGCAGTACTTC. Its translation: CASSLAAPTSGSFYEQYF.

The J gene is TRBJ1-6, the V gene TRBV30; 10 bases agree with TRBD1. The CDR3 has 15 amino acids. Germline CDR1 GTSNPN, CDR2 SVGIG (reference sequence). With V trimmed by 0 bases and J by 7 bases, 3 bases remained unmatched. In DNA form, the CDR3 reads TGTGCCTGGAGTGTACCGGGACAGGGGAATTCACCCCTCCACTTT. Protein product: CAWSVPGQGNSPLHF.

V and J are TRBV5-1 and TRBJ2-5, with 8 bases that match TRBD2. V shed 0 bases, J shed 5 bases, and the junction held 6 bases outside the gene matches. The CDR3 has 15 residues. From germline, CDR1 is SGHRS and CDR2 YFSETQ. The CDR3 region is CASSLATGGPETQYF. Written as DNA, the CDR3 is TGCGCCAGCAGCTTGGCAACGGGAGGGCCTGAGACCCAGTACTTC.

The V call is TRBV27, the J call TRBJ2-7; possibly TRBD1 for D (6 bases). Germline V lookup: CDR1 MNHEY, CDR2 SMNVEV (reference sequence). V lost 6 bases to trimming and J lost 0 bases, with 15 bases between them. The CDR3 is made up of 15 amino acids. As DNA, the CDR3 is TGTGCCAGCAGCCGTCCCCAGGGGTCCTCCTACGAGCAGTACTTC. Translating it yields CASSRPQGSSYEQYF.

J is TRBJ1-4 and V is TRBV11-2; 7 bases line up with TRBD1. Germline values: CDR1 SGHAT, CDR2 FQNNGV. CDR3 length: 15 amino acids. The V gene end was trimmed by 3 bases and the J gene end by 8 bases; junction bases not matched to a gene: 9. The CDR3 region has the DNA TGTGCCAGCAGCTTGGACAGGCAGAGGAGGGAAAAACTGTTTTTT. Translating it yields CASSLDRQRREKLFF.

The V and J genes are TRBV6-5 and TRBJ1-2, with D hard to call. The CDR3 has 13 residues. V was clipped by 9 bases and J by 3 bases, with 14 bases between them. Germline assignment: CDR1 MNHEY and CDR2 SVGAGI. In DNA, the CDR3 is TGTGCCAGTACACGCGGGGTGGACTATGGCTACACCTTC. Amino acid sequence: CASTRGVDYGYTF.

The rearrangement joins TRBV19 to TRBJ2-3; TRBD1 matches 8 bases. Germline CDR1 is LNHDA and CDR2 is SQIVND (reference sequence). CDR3 length equals 14 residues. V was clipped by 4 bases and J by 4 bases; unmatched bases: 4. The CDR3 nucleotides are TGTGCCAGTAGTAGGGGACAGGAGGCAGATACGCAGTATTTT. It specifies CASSRGQEADTQYF. Combining the CDR3 with reference TRBV19 and TRBJ2-3 gives the whole variable domain DGGITQSPKYLFRKEGQNVTLSCEQNLNHDAMYWYRQDPGQGLRLIYYSQIVNDFQKGDIAEGYSVSREKKESFPLTVTSAQKNPTAFYLCASSRGQEADTQYFGPGTRLTVL.